This entry lists 23 T cell receptor beta chains sequenced from one sample in a study of blood T cell repertoires in COVID-19. TCRdb keeps only in-frame clones here, not all; method: immunoSEQ multiplex PCR. The sample carries some 340,000 clones, 85% recorded once. The sequenced material came from peripheral blood. Receptor source: a woman aged 18-35 years with acute or convalescent COVID-19.

The chain employs TRBV11-2 and TRBJ2-7; D unclear. The CDR3 has 12 residues. The ends were cut back, 5 bases at V and 2 bases at J, with 7 bases in the middle. Germline CDR1 and CDR2: SGHAT and FQNNGV. The CDR3 region has the DNA TGTGCCAGCAGCCTCCGGGCCTACGAGCAGTACTTC. This codes for CASSLRAYEQYF.

The V gene is TRBV7-9, the J gene TRBJ2-7; a possible D gene is TRBD2 (6 bases). The CDR3 runs to 13 residues. The V end was cut by 5 bases, the J end by 4 bases, with 12 bases between. The germline V gene encodes CDR1 SEHNR and CDR2 FQNEAQ (reference sequence). The CDR3 DNA is TGTGCCAGCAGCGACGCCGGGGGTTACGAGCAGTACTTC. Encoded protein: CASSDAGGYEQYF.

This chain connects TRBV7-8 to TRBJ2-1; 11 positions match TRBD2. After removal of 2 bases from V and 5 bases from J, the junction contained 17 bases not matched to a gene. This CDR3 spans 20 amino acids. Germline V gene lookup returns CDR1 SGHVS and CDR2 FQNEAQ. CDR3 loop: CASSLSASGRYLGRNNEQFF. The CDR3 nucleotides read TGTGCCAGCAGCTTATCAGCTAGCGGGAGGTATTTAGGACGCAACAATGAGCAGTTCTTC.

The rearrangement links TRBV11-2 to TRBJ2-3; TRBD2 matches 8 bases. Per the germline V gene, CDR1 is SGHAT and CDR2 is FQNNGV. This CDR3 comprises 15 residues. The trim removed 7 bases at V and 5 bases at J, leaving 11 bases unmatched. The CDR3 DNA sequence: TGTGCCAGCACCCCCGGACGGGAGGGGGGAGATACGCAGTATTTT. The encoded protein is CASTPGREGGDTQYF.

The genes are TRBV6-5 and TRBJ2-7; D might be TRBD1 (6 bases). The CDR3 runs 15 residues. V was trimmed by 8 bases and J by 5 bases, leaving 22 bases between them. Germline V gene data show CDR1 as MNHEY and CDR2 as SVGAGI. The DNA of the CDR3 is TGTGCCAGCGCTCCCGGCCTACAGGGAAGGAACGAGCAGTACTTC. Encoded protein: CASAPGLQGRNEQYF.

The chain couples TRBV10-1 to TRBJ2-1, with D possibly TRBD2 on 6 matching bases. Trimming took 8 bases from V and 3 from J, leaving 11 bases between them. CDR1 and CDR2 (germline): WNHNN, SYGVQD (reference sequence). The CDR3 totals 13 residues. The CDR3 DNA sequence: TGCGCCAGCTCTAGCGAACTCTACAATGAGCAGTTCTTC. It specifies CASSSELYNEQFF.

The chain carries TRBV4-1 and TRBJ1-1, with D possibly TRBD1 on 5 matching bases. This CDR3 region has 13 residues. Trimming cost V 5 bases and J 8 bases, with 15 bases left between them. Per germline, CDR1 MGHRA and CDR2 YSYEKL. CDR3 sequence (DNA): TGCGCCAGCAGCTCGACGACAGTCCGAGAAGCTTTCTTT. It yields the protein CASSSTTVREAFF.

This clone was found once. V gene TRBV7-9 combines with J gene TRBJ2-5, with 14 nucleotides matching TRBD2. The V gene's germline CDR1 is SEHNR and CDR2 FQNEAQ (reference sequence). V was pared by 5 bases and J by 3 bases, with 5 bases of the junction left unmatched. The CDR3 contains 16 residues. As DNA, the CDR3 is TGTGCCAGCAGCCCCGGACTAGCGGGAGGAGAAGAGACCCAGTACTTC. It translates to CASSPGLAGGEETQYF.

This clone occurred a few times. This chain links TRBV19 with TRBJ1-1, with D possibly TRBD1 on 6 matching bases. Looked up from germline, CDR1 is LNHDA and CDR2 is SQIVND (reference sequence). The CDR3 sequence is 14 residues long. Trimming left V 6 bases short and J 1 base short, with 12 bases between. As DNA, the CDR3 is TGTGCCAGTAGGCTCGGACAGTCGAACACTGAAGCTTTCTTT. This codes for CASRLGQSNTEAFF.

This clone occurred many times. The chain employs TRBV6-1 and TRBJ2-1; the match to TRBD2 covers 8 bases. Trimming removed 1 base from V and 8 bases from J; junction bases left unmatched: 7. This CDR3 is built from 15 residues. Germline loops: CDR1 MNHNS, CDR2 SASEGT. The CDR3: CASSEVAGGSDEQFF. The CDR3 DNA follows: TGTGCCAGCAGTGAAGTTGCGGGGGGAAGCGATGAGCAGTTCTTC.

The gene calls are TRBV5-4 and TRBJ2-7; TRBD2 aligns across 10 bases. The CDR3 has 15 residues. The V gene's germline CDR1 is SGHNT and CDR2 YYREEE (reference sequence). Trimming took 0 bases from V and 3 from J; bases not matched to a gene: 3. CDR3 protein: CASSLELAGSYEQYF. The CDR3 DNA is TGTGCCAGCAGCTTGGAACTAGCGGGGAGCTACGAGCAGTACTTC.

V usage is TRBV24-1 and J usage is TRBJ2-1; D uncertain. The V and J ends lost 1 base and 0 bases respectively, with 3 bases between them. Germline assignment: CDR1 KGHDR and CDR2 SFDVKD. The CDR3 has 14 residues. CDR3 DNA sequence: TGTGCCACCAGTGATTTTAGCTCCTACAATGAGCAGTTCTTC. It specifies CATSDFSSYNEQFF.

The chain joins TRBV7-7 to TRBJ2-2, with TRBD1 matching 10 bases. Germline CDR1 is SSHAT and CDR2 is FNYEAQ (reference sequence). V trimming: 5 bases; J trimming: 7 bases; junction bases outside the gene matches: 7. The length of the CDR3 is 15 residues. The CDR3 bases are TGTGCCAGCAGCCCGGGGACAGGGGTAAACGGGGAGCTGTTTTTT. Its protein is CASSPGTGVNGELFF.

The V gene is TRBV5-1, the J gene TRBJ1-2; no firm D call. Trimming shortened V by 5 bases and J by 8 bases, and 16 bases separated the two germline ends. The CDR3 consists of 13 residues. Germline V gene data show CDR1 as SGHRS and CDR2 as YFSETQ. The CDR3 spells CASSLNRIQGYTF. CDR3 DNA sequence: TGCGCCAGCAGTTTAAACAGAATTCAGGGCTACACCTTC.

V and J are TRBV4-1 and TRBJ2-7, with a tentative D call TRBD1 (7 bases). Germline loops: CDR1 MGHRA, CDR2 YSYEKL. The CDR3 contains 18 residues. Trimming stripped 1 base from V and 3 bases from J, with 22 bases between. In DNA, the CDR3 is TGCGCCAGCAGCCAAGGGGTGGGCAGGGGGGCAATTAGCTACGAGCAGTACTTC. Encoded protein: CASSQGVGRGAISYEQYF.

The rearrangement joins TRBV9 to TRBJ1-3, with TRBD1 matching 7 bases. Trimming cost V 3 bases and J 3 bases; bases outside gene matches: 0. The CDR3 is 13 residues long. The germline V gene encodes CDR1 SGDLS and CDR2 YYNGEE. CDR3 DNA: TGTGCCAGCAGCGCAGGGGGTGGAAACACCATATATTTT. Translation: CASSAGGGNTIYF.

The J gene is TRBJ1-6, the V gene TRBV19, with TRBD1 identical over 7 bases. CDR1 is LNHDA and CDR2 is SQIVND in the germline V gene (reference sequence). With 5 bases clipped from V and 5 bases from J, the junction kept 6 bases outside the gene matches. The CDR3 extends over 15 amino acids. DNA of the CDR3: TGTGCCAGTAGTGACCGGGACAGCAATAATTCACCCCTCCACTTT. Translation: CASSDRDSNNSPLHF.

The V call is TRBV10-3, the J call TRBJ1-5, with 9 bases identical to TRBD1. The V gene's germline CDR1 is ENHRY and CDR2 SYGVKD. This CDR3 region has 13 residues. V trimming: 4 bases; J trimming: 7 bases; junction bases outside the gene matches: 2. CDR3 sequence (DNA): TGTGCCATCAGTGCAGACAGGGGGCAGCCCCAGCATTTT. Residues: CAISADRGQPQHF.

The chain has TRBV6-5 and TRBJ1-2, with D maybe TRBD1 (6 bases). This CDR3 is built from 14 residues. Per germline, CDR1 MNHEY and CDR2 SVGAGI. Trimming took off 5 bases at V and 3 bases at J, with 13 bases between the two ends. The CDR3 spells CASSIRDTDYGYTF. In DNA, the CDR3 is TGTGCCAGCAGTATACGGGACACCGACTATGGCTACACCTTC.

The chain couples TRBV24-1 to TRBJ2-3; 7 bases fit TRBD2. This CDR3 has 15 residues. V was pared by 5 bases and J by 1 base, with 5 bases of the junction left unmatched. Germline CDR1 reads KGHDR; CDR2 reads SFDVKD. The DNA of the CDR3 is TGTGCCACCAGTGGAGCTAGCGGAGGCACAGATACGCAGTATTTT. It encodes CATSGASGGTDTQYF.

This clone was seen only once. The V gene is TRBV7-9, the J gene TRBJ1-1; perhaps TRBD1 as D (6 bases). This CDR3 is built from 14 residues. With 6 bases removed from V and 4 bases from J, the gap between germline ends came to 15 bases. In germline, CDR1 is SEHNR, CDR2 FQNEAQ (reference sequence). The CDR3 sequence is CASSPMGAGTEAFF. For the CDR3, the DNA is TGTGCCAGCAGTCCTATGGGGGCTGGCACTGAAGCTTTCTTT.

This sequence joins TRBV19 and TRBJ2-1; 10 nucleotides align to TRBD2. The CDR3 runs to 15 residues. The germline gives CDR1 LNHDA, CDR2 SQIVND (reference sequence). V shed 1 base, J shed 5 bases, and the junction held 2 bases outside the gene matches. CDR3 sequence: CASSIVGLADNEQFF. CDR3 DNA sequence: TGTGCCAGTAGTATAGTTGGACTAGCGGACAATGAGCAGTTCTTC.

The chain recombines TRBV5-1 with TRBJ2-1; 8 bases fit TRBD1. Trimming took 0 bases from V and 7 from J; bases not matched to a gene: 6. The CDR3 totals 15 residues. In germline, CDR1 is SGHRS, CDR2 YFSETQ. CDR3 residues: CASSLGQGAGNEQFF. The CDR3, as DNA: TGCGCCAGCAGCTTGGGCCAGGGGGCAGGGAATGAGCAGTTCTTC.